A single sample gave rise to the 29 T cell receptor beta chains below, sequenced in a study of blood T cell repertoires in COVID-19. The data were produced by immunoSEQ multiplex PCR, yet TCRdb's version contains in-frame clones alone and is incomplete. The sample shows about 310,000 clones, around 89% of them seen only once. Sequenced sample: peripheral blood. The receptors originated from a woman in her thirties or forties with COVID-19, enrolled during active disease.

This sequence joins TRBV7-3 and TRBJ1-1; 7 bases align to TRBD1. CDR1 and CDR2 from the germline V gene are SGHTA and FQGTGA. V lost 4 bases and J lost 0; bases outside the gene matches: 5. The CDR3 is made up of 15 amino acids. As DNA, the CDR3 is TGTGCCAGCAGCTCCCAGGGACAGCTGAACACTGAAGCTTTCTTT. This sequence encodes CASSSQGQLNTEAFF.

The chain uses TRBV30 and TRBJ1-6; TRBD1 agrees at 7 bases. Germline values: CDR1 GTSNPN, CDR2 SVGIG (reference sequence). The V and J ends lost 5 bases and 6 bases, in that order; junction bases with no gene match: 7. There are 14 residues in the CDR3. CDR3 protein: CAWGRGGFNSPLHF. CDR3 DNA: TGTGCCTGGGGTCGAGGGGGCTTTAATTCACCCCTCCACTTT.

This clone has only one observation. This rearrangement joins TRBV19 to TRBJ2-7, with 7 bases matching TRBD1. Germline loops: CDR1 LNHDA, CDR2 SQIVND (reference sequence). Trimming took 4 bases from V and 1 from J; bases not matched to a gene: 4. This CDR3 is 14 amino acids long. The CDR3 reads CASSRGTESYEQYF. The CDR3 nucleotides read TGTGCCAGTAGTAGGGGGACAGAGTCCTACGAGCAGTACTTC.

This rearrangement joins TRBV27 to TRBJ1-6; 10 bases match TRBD1. V lost 1 base, J lost 7 bases, and 1 base stayed unmatched. Germline V gene data show CDR1 as MNHEY and CDR2 as SMNVEV (reference sequence). The CDR3 runs 15 residues. Here the CDR3 reads CASSLWGQGNSPLHF. The CDR3 DNA reads as TGTGCCAGCAGTTTATGGGGACAGGGGAATTCACCCCTCCACTTT.

The gene calls are TRBV29-1 and TRBJ2-3, with 9 positions matching TRBD2. Looked up from germline, CDR1 is SQVTM and CDR2 is ANQGSEA. The CDR3 consists of 14 residues. With 2 bases clipped from V and 1 base from J, the junction kept 1 base outside the gene matches. This chain's CDR3 is CSVEWTSGTDTQYF. DNA for the CDR3: TGCAGCGTTGAATGGACTAGCGGCACAGATACGCAGTATTTT.

The chain employs TRBV30 and TRBJ1-1; no clear D gene. The V and J ends lost 5 bases and 1 base respectively, with 8 bases between them. Per the germline V gene, CDR1 is GTSNPN and CDR2 is SVGIG (reference sequence). This CDR3 comprises 12 residues. The CDR3 nucleotides read TGTGCCTGGTCCATTTCGAACACTGAAGCTTTCTTT. It translates to CAWSISNTEAFF.

The chain recombines TRBV4-1 with TRBJ2-5; the match to TRBD1 covers 10 bases. This CDR3 is built from 18 residues. V shed 2 bases, J shed 4 bases, and the junction held 13 bases outside the gene matches. The germline gives CDR1 MGHRA, CDR2 YSYEKL. For the CDR3, the DNA is TGCGCCAGCAGCCAAATGGGACAGGGGTTAGTCGGAGGAGAGACCCAGTACTTC. Translation gives CASSQMGQGLVGGETQYF.

This chain connects TRBV29-1 to TRBJ2-2, with TRBD2 as a possible D gene (5 bases). Germline CDR1 and CDR2: SQVTM and ANQGSEA. The CDR3 has 17 amino acids. With 0 bases removed from V and 5 bases from J, the gap between germline ends came to 19 bases. The CDR3 DNA sequence: TGCAGCGTTGAAGACACTCGAGAGGGAGTCCGGACCGGGGAGCTGTTTTTT. Protein sequence: CSVEDTREGVRTGELFF.

This clone has a handful of counts. The V call is TRBV5-8, the J call TRBJ1-2, with D unresolved. V was trimmed by 0 bases and J by 1 base, leaving 16 bases between them. Looked up from germline, CDR1 is SGHTS and CDR2 is YDEGEE. The length of the CDR3 is 17 residues. The CDR3 spells CASSLESAGLGNYGYTF. CDR3 coding DNA: TGTGCCAGCAGCTTGGAAAGTGCGGGCCTCGGTAACTATGGCTACACCTTC.

This chain connects TRBV29-1 to TRBJ2-7; 9 bases map to TRBD2. V lost 5 bases to trimming and J lost 6 bases; unmatched junction nucleotides: 17. The CDR3 is 16 residues long. CDR1 and CDR2 (germline): SQVTM, ANQGSEA. The CDR3 DNA sequence: TGCAGCGTTTCAGTAGCGGGAGAATTGAGTCCCGCCGAGCAGTACTTC. The encoded protein is CSVSVAGELSPAEQYF.

The chain couples TRBV6-2 or TRBV6-3 to TRBJ1-1; 9 bases match TRBD1. The CDR3 totals 14 residues. V was clipped by 2 bases and J by 8 bases; unmatched bases: 6. CDR1 and CDR2 from the germline V gene are MNHEY and SVGEGT. Here the CDR3 reads CASSYTGGSAEAFF. Written as DNA, the CDR3 is TGTGCCAGCAGTTACACAGGGGGCTCTGCAGAAGCTTTCTTT.

CDR3 nucleotide sequence: TGTGCCAGCAGTTGGGCGGGGGCAGATCAGCCCCAGCATTTT. It codes for CASSWAGADQPQHF. The rearrangement joins TRBV27 to TRBJ1-5; tentatively, D is TRBD1 (6 bases). The CDR3 consists of 14 residues. Trimming removed 4 bases from V and 5 bases from J, with 12 bases in between. Germline lookup yields CDR1 MNHEY and CDR2 SMNVEV (reference sequence).

V is TRBV7-9 and J is TRBJ1-1; no clear D gene. V lost 3 bases and J 11 bases, leaving 13 bases between the germline ends. This CDR3 contains 12 residues. Germline V gene sequence: CDR1 SEHNR, CDR2 FQNEAQ (reference sequence). CDR3: CASSFYGGKAFF. The CDR3 DNA is TGTGCCAGCAGCTTTTATGGAGGGAAGGCTTTCTTT.

This chain joins TRBV15 and TRBJ2-7; TRBD2 matches 7 bases. CDR1 is LNHNV and CDR2 is YYDKDF in the germline V gene (reference sequence). The CDR3 consists of 16 residues. The V gene end was trimmed by 4 bases and the J gene end by 2 bases; junction bases not matched to a gene: 11. CDR3: CATSTEGGTTAYEQYF. CDR3 nucleotides: TGTGCCACCAGCACCGAGGGAGGGACTACCGCCTACGAGCAGTACTTC.

The chain recombines TRBV30 with TRBJ1-1; D uncertain. Germline CDR1 is GTSNPN and CDR2 is SVGIG (reference sequence). The V end was cut by 2 bases, the J end by 1 base, with 8 bases between. The CDR3 runs to 13 residues. The CDR3 is CAWSLQQNTEAFF. In nucleotides, the CDR3 is TGTGCCTGGAGTCTACAGCAGAACACTGAAGCTTTCTTT.

V and J are TRBV9 and TRBJ1-6; D uncertain. The ends were cut back, 4 bases at V and 3 bases at J, with 11 bases in the middle. Germline V gene data show CDR1 as SGDLS and CDR2 as YYNGEE. CDR3 size: 15 residues. The DNA for the CDR3 is TGTGCCAGCAGCCGTCAGATAAGCTATAATTCACCCCTCCACTTT. It encodes CASSRQISYNSPLHF.

This chain links TRBV3-1 (or the pseudogene TRBV3-2) with TRBJ2-5; the match to TRBD1 covers 8 bases. There are 13 residues in the CDR3. The V gene's germline CDR1 is LGHDT and CDR2 YNNKEL (reference sequence). V gave up 9 bases and J gave up 4 bases; unmatched junction bases: 7. The CDR3 coding sequence is TGTGCCAGTCGTAACAGGGGGGTAGAGACCCAGTACTTC. This sequence encodes CASRNRGVETQYF.

The rearrangement links TRBV7-8 to TRBJ1-1; 8 bases are shared with TRBD1. Germline CDR1 reads SGHVS; CDR2 reads FQNEAQ. This CDR3 is 14 amino acids long. J gave up 11 bases and V 1 base, and 9 bases lay outside the gene matches. The CDR3 reads CASSLGTGTVEAFF. CDR3 in DNA: TGTGCCAGCAGCTTAGGGACAGGGACGGTCGAGGCTTTCTTT.

The chain employs TRBV27 and TRBJ1-2, with 9 positions matching TRBD1. The CDR3 extends over 16 amino acids. Germline lookup yields CDR1 MNHEY and CDR2 SMNVEV (reference sequence). V lost 5 bases and J lost 5; bases outside the gene matches: 12. The CDR3 sequence is CASSPSSGDREYGYTF. The CDR3 DNA is TGTGCCAGCAGTCCCTCTTCGGGGGACAGGGAGTATGGCTACACCTTC.

J is TRBJ1-1 and V is TRBV4-3; D may be TRBD1 (5 bases). The CDR3 length is 13 residues. V lost 0 bases and J lost 10, with 12 bases in between. Germline CDR1 and CDR2: LGHNA and YSLEER. The CDR3 here is CASSQDRGGVAFF. The CDR3 coding sequence is TGCGCCAGCAGCCAAGATCGGGGGGGTGTAGCTTTCTTT.

The chain recombines TRBV7-8 with TRBJ2-7, with 8 bases that match TRBD2. The CDR3 has 15 amino acids. V was pared by 5 bases and J by 2 bases, with 8 bases of the junction left unmatched. Germline-derived CDR1 and CDR2 are SGHVS and FQNEAQ. The CDR3: CASSRPVAGPYEQYF. Written as DNA, the CDR3 is TGTGCCAGCAGCCGTCCCGTAGCGGGGCCCTACGAGCAGTACTTC.

The chain is built from TRBV20-1 and TRBJ1-2; 7 positions match TRBD1. CDR1 is DFQATT and CDR2 is SNEGSKA in the germline V gene (reference sequence). CDR3 length: 10 amino acids. CDR3: CISTGEGYTF. The CDR3, as DNA: TGCATTAGTACAGGGGAAGGCTACACCTTC.

This clone occurred a few times. The V gene is TRBV3-1 (or the pseudogene TRBV3-2), the J gene TRBJ2-1, with 7 bases identical to TRBD2. From germline, CDR1 is LGHDT and CDR2 YNNKEL (reference sequence). V lost 2 bases, J lost 5 bases, and 6 bases stayed unmatched. The CDR3 consists of 15 residues. Here the CDR3 DNA reads TGTGCCAGCAGCCAAAGCGGGATGGGTAACAATGAGCAGTTCTTC. It specifies CASSQSGMGNNEQFF.

The gene calls are TRBV5-1 and TRBJ1-6; unclear D gene. V was trimmed by 0 bases and J by 7 bases, leaving 14 bases between them. The V gene's germline CDR1 is SGHRS and CDR2 YFSETQ. The CDR3 is 16 residues long. CDR3 amino acids: CASSLDPRGRNSPLHF. CDR3 DNA: TGCGCCAGCAGCTTGGACCCTCGGGGAAGGAATTCACCCCTCCACTTT.

CDR3 sequence reads: CASRPGSGKAFF. The DNA for the CDR3 is TGTGCCAGTAGGCCGGGCAGCGGAAAAGCTTTCTTT. The chain uses TRBV19 and TRBJ1-1; D gene unclear. The CDR3 covers 12 residues. V was pared by 6 bases and J by 9 bases, with 14 bases between. The germline V gene encodes CDR1 LNHDA and CDR2 SQIVND (reference sequence).

V is TRBV6-6 and J is TRBJ1-5, with 7 nucleotides matching TRBD1. The germline V gene has CDR1 MNHNY and CDR2 SVGAGI (reference sequence). The junction had 12 bases not matched to a gene; V was cut back by 6 bases and J by 4 bases. This CDR3 region has 16 residues. The CDR3 bases are TGTGCCAGCAGCCAAAAACCCGACAGGGAGAATCAGCCCCAGCATTTT. Its protein is CASSQKPDRENQPQHF.

The chain joins TRBV5-1 to TRBJ2-7; TRBD1 matches at 7 bases. Germline V CDR1 and CDR2: SGHRS, YFSETQ. The trim removed 6 bases at V and 3 bases at J, leaving 15 bases unmatched. The CDR3 loop spans 16 amino acids. The CDR3 is CASILDPGTASYEQYF. For the CDR3, the DNA is TGCGCCAGCATTTTAGACCCCGGGACAGCAAGCTACGAGCAGTACTTC.

The chain links TRBV6-4 to TRBJ1-5, with a tentative D call TRBD1 (6 bases). The germline V gene has CDR1 MRHNA and CDR2 SNTAGT. V gave up 3 bases and J gave up 1 base, with 10 bases separating them. This CDR3 region has 15 residues. CDR3 bases: TGTGCCAGCAGTGAACTTGGGGGCAGCAATCAGCCCCAGCATTTT. Translated, it gives CASSELGGSNQPQHF.

This clone occurred a few times. The chain links TRBV9 to TRBJ1-2; D is undetermined. Looked up from germline, CDR1 is SGDLS and CDR2 is YYNGEE. There are 12 residues in the CDR3. V lost 3 bases and J 8 bases, leaving 11 bases between the germline ends. CDR3 bases: TGTGCCAGCAGCGCTGGGGAGGGAGGCTACACCTTC. This codes for CASSAGEGGYTF. Full variable domain (outside the CDR3, taken from reference TRBV9 and TRBJ1-2): DSGVTQTPKHLITATGQRVTLRCSPRSGDLSVYWYQQSLDQGLQFLIQYYNGEERAKGNILERFSAQQFPDLHSELNLSSLELGDSALYFCASSAGEGGYTFGSGTRLTVV.